The TCR beta chain described here comes from a study of blood T cell repertoires in COVID-19. In the study overall: T cells, B-cell-depleted T cells, or PBMCs provided the cDNA or gDNA that served as material.

Clones were sequenced by immunoSEQ multiplex PCR, and TCRdb holds only the in-frame ones, with some missing. Here the sample spans approximately 300,000 clones, 85% to 90% being singletons. The CDR3 sequence is 17 residues long. The trim removed 3 bases at V and 7 bases at J, leaving 14 bases unmatched. Germline CDR1 and CDR2: SGHAT and FQNNGV. Participant-reported clinical history was the basis for cohort assignment. The chain combines TRBV11-2 with TRBJ1-4, with TRBD1 matching 7 bases. This TCR derives from a woman aged 18-29 years with acute COVID-19. Sequenced material: PBMCs or T cells enriched from blood (not recorded which). CDR3 region: CASSFGQGVVVGEKLFF. The CDR3 coding sequence is TGTGCCAGCAGCTTCGGGCAGGGGGTTGTCGTTGGTGAAAAACTGTTTTTT.